Listed below are T cell receptor beta chains from one sample, sequenced in a study of shared clonotypes between healthy human individuals. Libraries were prepared by immunoSEQ multiplex PCR; TCRdb keeps only in-frame clonotypes and omits some of them. Of around 2,000,000 clones in the sample, roughly 95% were seen once. Material for sequencing was naive CD4+ T cells sorted from blood. The receptors derive from a man between 18 and 29 years old in good health. CDR3s include the opening cysteine and the closing phenylalanine or tryptophan. D genes are given only for firm matches.

TRBV19	NA	TRBJ1-2	CASSTNSPSIFGYTF
TRBV5-1	NA	TRBJ1-4	CASSLAPGPNEKLFF
TRBV7-2	TRBD1	TRBJ2-7	CASSFHGTGEQYF
TRBV7-7	TRBD2	TRBJ2-2	CASSPGGRLTGELFF
TRBV23-1	NA	TRBJ2-7	CASSGYEEQYF
TRBV7-9	NA	TRBJ2-7	CASSLVWGNEQYF
TRBV11-2	TRBD1	TRBJ1-6	CASSETSNGTVLLNSPLHF
TRBV12-5	NA	TRBJ2-3	CASGSRGIASTDTQYF
TRBV6-6	TRBD2	TRBJ2-3	CASKTSGGTDTQYF
TRBV18	NA	TRBJ2-3	CASSPLGPGGRGTDTQYF
TRBV5-1	TRBD1	TRBJ1-2	CASSGTTGRGYTF
TRBV7-2	TRBD2	TRBJ2-1	CASSLGGTSGSRNEQFF
TRBV5-1	NA	TRBJ2-1	CASTEGLDNEQFF
TRBV6-5	NA	TRBJ2-1	CASSYREEGYEQFF
TRBV29-1	NA	TRBJ2-3	CSVGGLVSSTDTQYF
TRBV11-2	NA	TRBJ2-5	CASSQDRLETQYF
TRBV30	TRBD1	TRBJ2-5	CAWSVQGKTQYF
TRBV5-1	TRBD1	TRBJ2-7	CASSLSRQGSHEQYF
TRBV6-5	TRBD1	TRBJ1-6	CASSYLGTGNSPLHF
TRBV27	NA	TRBJ2-7	CASSAGTRVDEQYF
TRBV19	TRBD1	TRBJ2-1	CASPGQIYNEQFF
TRBV6-1	NA	TRBJ2-5	CASSDRQLKEVTQYF
TRBV18	NA	TRBJ2-3	CASSTDTQYF
TRBV7-2	NA	TRBJ1-6	CASSLAQKNSPLHF
TRBV25-1	NA	TRBJ1-1	CASSVYSGGSNTEAFF
TRBV10-3	NA	TRBJ2-2	CAISDKENTGELFF
TRBV6-6	NA	TRBJ1-2	CASSYGGRLANYGYTF
TRBV6-4	TRBD1	TRBJ2-7	CASSDSEDGQGGSYEQYF
TRBV6-5	TRBD1	TRBJ2-3	CASTNTGQGAPTQYF
TRBV6-5	TRBD2	TRBJ2-5	CASSYSGGQETQYF
TRBV7-2	NA	TRBJ1-5	CASSLRGYQPQHF
TRBV6-1	TRBD1	TRBJ1-2	CASKGQGARGYTF
TRBV18	TRBD1	TRBJ1-5	CASSLDRGNQPQHF
TRBV7-3	NA	TRBJ1-1	CASSLQGDTEAFF
TRBV30	NA	TRBJ2-7	CAWNGAGSYEQYF
TRBV10-3	TRBD1	TRBJ1-5	CAISELAPGGRQPQHF
TRBV30	NA	TRBJ1-6	CAWVGEYNSPLHF
TRBV7-3	NA	TRBJ2-3	CASSAGTSTDTQYF
TRBV6-5	NA	TRBJ2-7	CASSYHGSYEQYF
TRBV7-8	NA	TRBJ2-7	CASSLSQGREQYF
TRBV18	NA	TRBJ1-2	CASSPPNGNYGYTF
TRBV29-1	NA	TRBJ1-5	CSVKDSSNQPQHF
TRBV7-2	NA	TRBJ1-1	CASRETFPDTEAFF
TRBV2	NA	TRBJ1-2	CASSDSLGGGYTF
TRBV6-5	NA	TRBJ1-5	CASSQNSNQPQHF
TRBV28	NA	TRBJ1-6	CASSFPTQVNNSPLHF
TRBV18	NA	TRBJ2-2	CASSPLRGDTGELFF
TRBV10-2	NA	TRBJ2-7	CASSDRASSYEQYF
TRBV27	NA	TRBJ2-2	CASSLSAVGELFF
TRBV19	NA	TRBJ2-3	CASSIQAADTQYF
TRBV5-4	NA	TRBJ2-7	CASSPEGGVVRYEQYF
TRBV2	NA	TRBJ2-7	CASSEAVRVPYEQYF
TRBV19	NA	TRBJ2-5	CASSIATGRQETQYF